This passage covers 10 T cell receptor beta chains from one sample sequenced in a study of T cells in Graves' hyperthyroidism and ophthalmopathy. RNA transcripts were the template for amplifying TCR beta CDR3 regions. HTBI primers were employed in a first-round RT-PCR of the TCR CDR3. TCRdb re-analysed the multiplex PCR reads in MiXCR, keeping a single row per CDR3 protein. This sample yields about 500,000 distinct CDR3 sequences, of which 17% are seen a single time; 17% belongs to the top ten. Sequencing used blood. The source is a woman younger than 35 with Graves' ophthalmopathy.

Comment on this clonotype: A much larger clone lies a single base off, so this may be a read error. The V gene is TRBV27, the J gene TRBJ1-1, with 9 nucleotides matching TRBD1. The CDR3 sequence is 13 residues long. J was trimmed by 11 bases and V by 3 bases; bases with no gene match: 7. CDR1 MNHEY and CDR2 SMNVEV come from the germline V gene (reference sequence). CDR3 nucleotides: TGTGCCAGCAGTTTTGCCGGGACAGGGTATGCTTTCTTT. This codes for CASSFAGTGYAFF.

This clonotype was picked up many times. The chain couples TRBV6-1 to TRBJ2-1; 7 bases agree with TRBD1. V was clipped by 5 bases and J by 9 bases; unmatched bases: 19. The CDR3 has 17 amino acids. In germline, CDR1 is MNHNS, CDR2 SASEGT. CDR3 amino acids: CASSLFSPGQSLLEQFF. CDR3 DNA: TGTGCCAGCAGTTTATTCTCTCCGGGACAGAGCCTCCTTGAGCAGTTCTTC.

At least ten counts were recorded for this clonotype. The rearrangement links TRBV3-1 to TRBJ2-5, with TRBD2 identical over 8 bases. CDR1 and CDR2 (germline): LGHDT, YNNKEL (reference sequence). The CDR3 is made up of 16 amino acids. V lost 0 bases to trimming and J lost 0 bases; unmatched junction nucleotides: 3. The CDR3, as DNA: TGTGCCAGCAGCCAAGATTCTAGCGGGTACCAAGAGACCCAGTACTTC. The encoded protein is CASSQDSSGYQETQYF.

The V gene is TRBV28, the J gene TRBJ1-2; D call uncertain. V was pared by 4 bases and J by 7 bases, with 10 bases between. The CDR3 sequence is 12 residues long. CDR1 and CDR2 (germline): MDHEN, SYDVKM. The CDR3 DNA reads TGTGCCAGCAGTTCCACTGGGCGTGGCTACACCTTC. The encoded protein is CASSSTGRGYTF.

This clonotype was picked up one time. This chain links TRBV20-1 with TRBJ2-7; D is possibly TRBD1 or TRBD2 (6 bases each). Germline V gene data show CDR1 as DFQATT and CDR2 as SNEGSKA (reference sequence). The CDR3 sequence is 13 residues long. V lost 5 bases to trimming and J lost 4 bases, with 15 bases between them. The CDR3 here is CSAGGRGRYEQYF. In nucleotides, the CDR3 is TGCAGTGCTGGGGGTCGGGGGCGGTACGAGCAGTACTTC.

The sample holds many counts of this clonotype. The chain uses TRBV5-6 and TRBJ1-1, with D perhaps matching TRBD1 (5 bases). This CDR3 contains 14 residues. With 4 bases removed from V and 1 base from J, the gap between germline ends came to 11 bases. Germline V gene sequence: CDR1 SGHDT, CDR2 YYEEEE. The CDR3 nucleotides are TGTGCCAGCAGCCCGCAGGGTTGGAACACTGAAGCTTTCTTT. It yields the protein CASSPQGWNTEAFF.

CDR3 DNA sequence: TGTGCCAGCAGCTCCAAGGGCGCTAGCGGTTATCCCTACGAGCAGTACTTC. It yields the protein CASSSKGASGYPYEQYF. The chain combines TRBV7-9 with TRBJ2-7; TRBD2 matches 7 bases. Germline V CDR1 and CDR2: SEHNR, FQNEAQ (reference sequence). The CDR3 consists of 17 residues. V shed 4 bases, J shed 2 bases, and the junction held 14 bases outside the gene matches.

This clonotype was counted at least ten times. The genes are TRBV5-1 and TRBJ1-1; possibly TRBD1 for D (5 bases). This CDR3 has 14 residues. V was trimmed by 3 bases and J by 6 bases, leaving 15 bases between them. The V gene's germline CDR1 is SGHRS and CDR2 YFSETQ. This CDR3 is CASSSAGAVAEAFF. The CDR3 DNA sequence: TGCGCCAGCAGCTCAGCCGGGGCGGTCGCTGAAGCTTTCTTT.

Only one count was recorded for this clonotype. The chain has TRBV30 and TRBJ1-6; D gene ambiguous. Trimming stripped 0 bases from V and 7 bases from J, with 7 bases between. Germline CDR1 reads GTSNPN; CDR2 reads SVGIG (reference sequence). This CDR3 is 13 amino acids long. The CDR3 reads CAWSVERNSPLHF. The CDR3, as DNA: TGTGCCTGGAGTGTGGAGAGGAATTCACCCCTCCACTTT.

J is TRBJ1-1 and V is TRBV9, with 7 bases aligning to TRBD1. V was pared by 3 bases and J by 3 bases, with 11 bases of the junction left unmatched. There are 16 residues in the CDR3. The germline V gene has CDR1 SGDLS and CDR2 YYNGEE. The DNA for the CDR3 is TGTGCCAGCAGCGCGCCAACGGACAGGTGGGACACTGAAGCTTTCTTT. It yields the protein CASSAPTDRWDTEAFF.